Detailed here is one TCR beta chain. These data come from a study of T cell responses to AZD1222 COVID-19 vaccine. Measured with immunoSEQ multiplex PCR; TCRdb has only the in-frame clones, and not every one. Of 140,000 or so clones detected, around nine tenths appear once; the ten largest clones hold approximately 4%. Germline V gives CDR1 SGHRS, CDR2 YFSETQ. V was clipped by 5 bases and J by 4 bases; unmatched bases: 14. This CDR3 has 16 amino acids. The sequencing used peripheral blood, collected 28 days after the second AZD1222 dose. The chain couples TRBV5-1 to TRBJ1-2; 7 nucleotides agree with TRBD1. The sequence derives from an adult who received the AZD1222 COVID-19 vaccine. The CDR3 DNA reads TGCGCCAGCAGATACGGGCCGGGACAGATCTTCTATGGCTACACCTTC. Protein sequence: CASRYGPGQIFYGYTF.